This entry describes one T cell receptor (beta chain). Its target is not known. This entry is derived from a study of tumor and adjacent non-tumor tissue in lung cancer. Study-wide points: Higher tumor TCR diversity was associated with shorter survival.

Trimming stripped 6 bases from V and 8 bases from J, with 25 bases between. CDR1 and CDR2 from the germline V gene are DFQATT and SNEGSKA (reference sequence). There are 15 residues in the CDR3. This sample's RNA came from whole unsorted tissue. TCRbeta libraries were built with three rounds of nested PCR, modified from ARM-PCR. Using its own MiXCR run on the multiplex PCR reads, TCRdb lists one record per CDR3 protein. The sample has over 110,000 distinct CDR3 sequences; around 66% are singletons. The gene calls are TRBV20-1 and TRBJ1-1; weak D call: TRBD1 (5 bases). This TCR derives from a man aged 60 to 75 with small cell lung cancer. Sequencing input: lung tumor tissue. The CDR3 nucleotides read TGCAGTGCCAGGGAATCCGGGACCGCGGCTACCGAAGCTTTCTTT. Encoded protein: CSARESGTAATEAFF.